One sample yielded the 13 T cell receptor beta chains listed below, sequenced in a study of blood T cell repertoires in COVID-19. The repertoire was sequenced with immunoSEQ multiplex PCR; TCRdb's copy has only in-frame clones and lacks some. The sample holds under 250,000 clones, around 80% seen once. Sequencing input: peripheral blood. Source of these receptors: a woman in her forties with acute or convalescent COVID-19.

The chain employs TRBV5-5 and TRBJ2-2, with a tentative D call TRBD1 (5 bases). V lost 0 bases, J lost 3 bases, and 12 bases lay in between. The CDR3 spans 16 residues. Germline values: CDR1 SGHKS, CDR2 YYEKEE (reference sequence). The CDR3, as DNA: TGTGCCAGCAGCTTGGGCTACTCCAGGGACACCGGGGAGCTGTTTTTT. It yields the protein CASSLGYSRDTGELFF. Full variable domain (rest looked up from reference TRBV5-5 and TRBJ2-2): DAGVTQSPTHLIKTRGQQVTLRCSPISGHKSVSWYQQVLGQGPQFIFQYYEKEERGRGNFPDRFSARQFPNYSSELNVNALLLGDSALYLCASSLGYSRDTGELFFGEGSRLTVL.

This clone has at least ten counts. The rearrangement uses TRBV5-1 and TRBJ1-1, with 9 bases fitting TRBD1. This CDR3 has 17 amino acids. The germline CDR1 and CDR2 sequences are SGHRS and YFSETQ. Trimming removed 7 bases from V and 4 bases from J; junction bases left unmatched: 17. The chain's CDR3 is CASHGSGTGRGSTEAFF. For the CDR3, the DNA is TGCGCCAGCCACGGGTCCGGGACAGGGAGGGGTAGCACTGAAGCTTTCTTT.

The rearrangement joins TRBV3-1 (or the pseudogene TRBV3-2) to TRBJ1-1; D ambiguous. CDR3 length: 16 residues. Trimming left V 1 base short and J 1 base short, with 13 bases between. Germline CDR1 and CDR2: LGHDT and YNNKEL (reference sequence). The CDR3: CASSQGGPRWNTEAFF. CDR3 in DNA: TGTGCCAGCAGCCAAGGCGGTCCCCGGTGGAACACTGAAGCTTTCTTT.

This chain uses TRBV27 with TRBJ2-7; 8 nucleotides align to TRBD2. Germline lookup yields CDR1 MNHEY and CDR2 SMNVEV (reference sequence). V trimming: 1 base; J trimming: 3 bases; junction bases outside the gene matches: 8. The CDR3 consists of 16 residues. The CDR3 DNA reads TGTGCCAGCAGTTTATACCGCGGGACTAGAGACTACGAGCAGTACTTC. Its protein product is CASSLYRGTRDYEQYF.

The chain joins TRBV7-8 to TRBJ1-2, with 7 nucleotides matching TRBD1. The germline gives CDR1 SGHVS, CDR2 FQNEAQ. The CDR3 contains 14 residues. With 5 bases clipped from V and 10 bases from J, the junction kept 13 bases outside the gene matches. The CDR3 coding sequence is TGTGCCAGCAGCCAGCCGGGACAGATGGTGGACTACACCTTC. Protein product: CASSQPGQMVDYTF.

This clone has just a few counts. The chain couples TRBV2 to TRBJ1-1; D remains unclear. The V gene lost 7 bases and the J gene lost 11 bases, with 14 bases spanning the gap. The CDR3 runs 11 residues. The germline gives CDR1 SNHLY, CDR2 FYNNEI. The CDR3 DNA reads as TGTGCCAGCAATAACTCTCCGGAGGCTTTCTTT. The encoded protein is CASNNSPEAFF.

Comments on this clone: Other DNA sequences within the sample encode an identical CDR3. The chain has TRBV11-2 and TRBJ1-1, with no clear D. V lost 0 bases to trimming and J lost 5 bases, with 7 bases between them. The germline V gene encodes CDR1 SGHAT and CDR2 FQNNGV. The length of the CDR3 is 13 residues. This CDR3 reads CASSLDRGTEAFF. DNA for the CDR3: TGTGCCAGCAGCTTAGATCGAGGTACTGAAGCTTTCTTT.

CDR3 nucleotides: TGTGCCTGGAGAACCCTCCGAGGCTACGAGCAGTACTTC. Its protein is CAWRTLRGYEQYF. This chain joins TRBV30 and TRBJ2-7; D uncertain. The length of the CDR3 is 13 residues. The V and J ends lost 3 bases and 3 bases respectively, with 12 bases between them. Looked up from germline, CDR1 is GTSNPN and CDR2 is SVGIG (reference sequence).

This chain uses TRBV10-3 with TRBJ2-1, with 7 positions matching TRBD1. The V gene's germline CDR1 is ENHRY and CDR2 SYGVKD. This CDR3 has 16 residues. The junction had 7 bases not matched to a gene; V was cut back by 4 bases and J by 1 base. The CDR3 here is CAISANRGTSYNEQFF. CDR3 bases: TGTGCCATCAGTGCAAACAGGGGAACGTCCTACAATGAGCAGTTCTTC.

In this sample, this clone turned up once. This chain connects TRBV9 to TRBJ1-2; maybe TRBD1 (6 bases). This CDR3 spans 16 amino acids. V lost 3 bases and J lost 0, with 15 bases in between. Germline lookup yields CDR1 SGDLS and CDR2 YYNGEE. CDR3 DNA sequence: TGTGCCAGCAGCGCCACATACAGGGTAGCTAACTATGGCTACACCTTC. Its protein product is CASSATYRVANYGYTF.

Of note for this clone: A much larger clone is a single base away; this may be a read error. The CDR3 spells CASSDSGGSTDTQYF. For the CDR3, the DNA is TGTGCCAGCAGTGACTCTGGCGGGAGCACAGATACGCAGTATTTT. This sequence joins TRBV2 and TRBJ2-3; D may be TRBD2 (5 bases). Germline CDR1 SNHLY, CDR2 FYNNEI. This CDR3 comprises 15 residues. Trimming cost V 3 bases and J 0 bases, with 10 bases left between them.

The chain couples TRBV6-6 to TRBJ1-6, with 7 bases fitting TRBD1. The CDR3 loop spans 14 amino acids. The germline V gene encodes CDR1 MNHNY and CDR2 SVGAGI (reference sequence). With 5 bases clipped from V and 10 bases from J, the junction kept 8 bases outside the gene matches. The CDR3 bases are TGTGCCAGCAGTCCAACAGGGGAAGACTCACCCCTCCACTTT. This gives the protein CASSPTGEDSPLHF.

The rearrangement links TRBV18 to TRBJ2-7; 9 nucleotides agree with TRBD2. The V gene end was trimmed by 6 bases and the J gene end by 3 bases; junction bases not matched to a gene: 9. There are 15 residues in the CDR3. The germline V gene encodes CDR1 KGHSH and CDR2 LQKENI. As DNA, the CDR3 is TGTGCCAGCTCCCGCGGGGGGGCCGGGCACTACGAGCAGTACTTC. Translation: CASSRGGAGHYEQYF.